The rows below give T cell receptor beta chains drawn from one sample of a study of naive and memory T cell subsets. MiXCR, run by TCRdb on the UMI-ligation and nested PCR reads, gives a single entry per CDR3 protein. The sample has 30,000 to 35,000 distinct CDR3 sequences, less than 8.5% seen once. This sample comprised skin, obtained from a tuberculin skin test site. The receptors here all came from an adult in good health. Both conserved end residues are part of each CDR3. The D gene is left open where the match is weak. Clone size is not always given. Where it is, it says once, few, many or a class for expanded clones.

J,V,size,D,CDR3,DNA
TRBJ2-1,TRBV6-2/TRBV6-3,many,.,CASSFFGTKNEQFF,TGTGCCAGCAGTTTTTTCGGGACAAAGAATGAGCAGTTCTTC
TRBJ1-2,TRBV6-5,many,.,CASSSKYGYTF,TGTGCCAGCAGTTCCAAATATGGCTACACCTTC
TRBJ2-3,TRBV3-1,many,.,CASSQRDVSRYTQYF,TGTGCCAGCAGCCAACGGGACGTGAGCAGGTATACGCAGTATTTT
TRBJ2-2,TRBV6-5,.,TRBD2,CASSYSGGTGVLFF,TGTGCCAGCAGTTACTCGGGGGGGACCGGGGTGCTGTTTTTT
TRBJ2-7,TRBV6-1,.,TRBD1,CASSDPTGGSYEQYF,TGTGCCAGCAGTGACCCTACAGGGGGCTCCTACGAGCAGTACTTC
TRBJ2-3,TRBV5-4,once,TRBD1,CASSRPRQGGEDTQYF,TGTGCCAGCAGCCGTCCGAGACAGGGGGGCGAAGATACGCAGTATTTT
TRBJ2-4,TRBV19,.,.,CASSIDLRMVAKNIQYF,TGTGCCAGTAGTATAGACCTCCGTATGGTTGCCAAAAACATTCAGTACTTC
TRBJ2-1,TRBV29-1,many,.,CSVEGSLRGREYNEQFF,TGCAGCGTTGAAGGAAGCTTACGGGGGAGAGAGTACAATGAGCAGTTCTTC
TRBJ2-3,TRBV3-1,many,.,CASSQSSFAERGTDTQYF,TGTGCCAGCAGCCAAAGCAGTTTCGCGGAAAGGGGCACAGATACGCAGTATTTT
TRBJ1-1,TRBV6-5,.,TRBD1,CASSSRQGVVGAFF,TGTGCCAGCAGTTCGAGACAGGGGGTCGTTGGAGCTTTCTTT
TRBJ1-5,TRBV2,many,.,CASSAGASNQPQHF,TGTGCCAGCAGTGCGGGAGCTAGCAATCAGCCCCAGCATTTT
TRBJ2-1,TRBV29-1,.,.,CSVEGGMGTGNEQFF,TGCAGCGTTGAAGGTGGTATGGGGACGGGGAATGAGCAGTTCTTC
TRBJ2-5,TRBV29-1,.,TRBD2,CSVNLAGAETQYF,TGCAGCGTAAACCTAGCGGGGGCAGAGACCCAGTACTTC
TRBJ1-2,TRBV7-2,.,.,CASSLDGRPYGDTF,TGTGCCAGCAGCTTAGACGGCAGGCCCTATGGCGACACCTTC
TRBJ1-1,TRBV11-2,few,.,CASSLVGPKNTEAFF,TGTGCCAGCAGCTTAGTAGGGCCAAAAAACACTGAAGCTTTCTTT
TRBJ1-2,TRBV12-3/TRBV12-4,many,.,CASSHGNNYGYTF,TGTGCCAGCAGTCATGGAAACAACTATGGCTACACCTTC
TRBJ2-1,TRBV10-3,few,TRBD2,CAISGTSGGYNEQFF,TGTGCCATCAGTGGGACTAGCGGGGGCTACAATGAGCAGTTCTTC
TRBJ2-7,TRBV5-1,many,TRBD2,CASSPSGLAGGLEQYF,TGCGCCAGCAGCCCCAGTGGGCTAGCGGGGGGGCTGGAGCAGTACTTC
TRBJ1-1,TRBV19,many,.,CASSLRALKDTEAFF,TGTGCCAGTAGTCTCCGGGCGTTGAAGGACACTGAAGCTTTCTTT
TRBJ2-7,TRBV7-9,many,.,CASTTGGTVYEQYF,TGTGCCAGCACCACAGGCGGGACGGTCTACGAGCAGTACTTC
TRBJ2-1,TRBV7-2,many,.,CANSLALGRANEQFF,TGTGCCAACAGCTTAGCTCTAGGAAGGGCCAATGAGCAGTTCTTC
TRBJ2-3,TRBV6-1,few,TRBD2,CASSELAGGDDTQYF,TGTGCCAGCAGTGAATTAGCGGGGGGTGACGATACGCAGTATTTT
TRBJ2-1,TRBV6-5,many,TRBD2,CASSYPPTSGGRYNEQFF,TGTGCCAGCAGTTACCCCCCGACTAGCGGGGGCCGTTACAATGAGCAGTTCTTC
TRBJ2-4,TRBV5-5,few,.,CASSLELGAVKNIQYF,TGTGCCAGCAGCTTGGAATTGGGGGCCGTCAAAAACATTCAGTACTTC
TRBJ1-2,TRBV5-1,.,.,CASSLDGDGYGYTF,TGCGCCAGCAGCTTGGATGGGGATGGCTATGGCTACACCTTC
TRBJ1-1,TRBV5-1,few,.,CASSMAHGQPNTEAFF,TGCGCCAGCAGCATGGCCCATGGACAGCCGAACACTGAAGCTTTCTTT
TRBJ1-3,TRBV10-3,few,TRBD1,CAISRSGQGPTIVSGNTIYF,TGTGCCATCAGTAGGTCGGGACAGGGCCCCACGATTGTCTCTGGAAACACCATATATTTT
TRBJ1-1,TRBV3-1,.,.,CASSLRSSGPNTEAFF,TGTGCCAGCAGCCTTCGTTCGTCGGGGCCAAACACTGAAGCTTTCTTT
TRBJ2-7,TRBV2,few,.,CASSDDPLALGEQYF,TGTGCCAGCAGTGATGACCCCCTAGCCCTAGGCGAGCAGTACTTC
TRBJ1-1,TRBV28,.,.,CASSKQDPIAFF,TGTGCCAGCAGCAAACAGGATCCGATAGCTTTCTTT
TRBJ2-2,TRBV5-1,many,.,CASSGAGSPTGELFF,TGCGCCAGCAGCGGGGCCGGGTCCCCCACCGGGGAGCTGTTTTTT
TRBJ2-5,TRBV12-3/TRBV12-4,many,.,CASSGREGTQYF,TGTGCCAGCAGTGGCAGGGAAGGGACCCAGTACTTC
TRBJ1-5,TRBV12-3/TRBV12-4,many,.,CASSIISNQPQHF,TGTGCCAGCAGCATAATTAGCAATCAGCCCCAGCATTTT
TRBJ2-7,TRBV11-2,few,TRBD2,CASSLLRGAVGYEQYF,TGTGCCAGCAGCCTCTTGCGGGGGGCAGTTGGCTACGAGCAGTACTTC
TRBJ1-1,TRBV10-2,many,.,CASSDRPELYTEAFF,TGCGCCAGCAGTGACCGGCCAGAATTGTACACTGAAGCTTTCTTT
TRBJ1-1,TRBV6-1,many,.,CASGGGLNTEAFF,TGTGCCAGCGGGGGGGGGCTGAACACTGAAGCTTTCTTT
TRBJ1-2,TRBV5-1,.,.,CASSLEGKSYGYTF,TGCGCCAGCAGCTTGGAGGGCAAGAGTTATGGCTACACCTTC
TRBJ1-1,TRBV29-1,few,.,CSVEVNTEAFF,TGCAGCGTTGAGGTGAACACTGAAGCTTTCTTT
TRBJ2-1,TRBV3-1,many,.,CASSQGPQEQFF,TGTGCCAGCAGCCAGGGCCCCCAAGAGCAGTTCTTC
TRBJ2-3,TRBV11-2,many,.,CASSLTNTQYF,TGTGCCAGCAGCCTCACGAATACGCAGTATTTT
TRBJ2-1,TRBV19,many,TRBD1,CASSIEAPSVGQGAYNEQFF,TGTGCCAGTAGTATTGAGGCCCCCTCAGTCGGACAGGGGGCTTACAATGAGCAGTTCTTC
TRBJ2-3,TRBV7-8,medium-sized,.,CASSRSTDTQYF,TGTGCCAGCAGCCGAAGCACAGATACGCAGTATTTT
TRBJ1-2,TRBV5-1,many,.,CASSLDEYYGYTF,TGCGCCAGCAGCCTGGACGAGTACTATGGCTACACCTTC
TRBJ1-1,TRBV12-3/TRBV12-4,many,TRBD1,CASSLDRDRGGLGHTEAFF,TGTGCCAGCAGTCTAGACCGGGACAGGGGGGGTTTAGGCCACACTGAAGCTTTCTTT
TRBJ1-1,TRBV19,.,TRBD1,CASGWDSGNTEAFF,TGTGCCAGTGGATGGGACAGTGGGAACACTGAAGCTTTCTTT
TRBJ2-3,TRBV7-9,many,.,CASSVPFGDTQYF,TGTGCCAGCAGCGTACCTTTCGGAGATACGCAGTATTTT
TRBJ2-7,TRBV19,few,TRBD1,CASSIGTAISYEQYF,TGTGCCAGTAGTATCGGGACAGCTATCTCCTACGAGCAGTACTTC
TRBJ2-6,TRBV9,few,.,CASSPTAGANVLTF,TGTGCCAGCAGTCCGACTGCTGGGGCCAACGTCCTGACTTTC
TRBJ2-1,TRBV6-1,.,.,CASSEGVAVSSYNEQFF,TGTGCCAGCAGTGAAGGAGTAGCCGTGAGCTCCTACAATGAGCAGTTCTTC
TRBJ2-5,TRBV7-9,many,TRBD2,CASSHEGSGNKETQYF,TGTGCCAGCAGCCACGAAGGTAGCGGGAATAAAGAGACCCAGTACTTC
TRBJ2-5,TRBV3-1,many,TRBD2,CASSQGTSGGFEGTQYF,TGTGCCAGCAGCCAAGGGACTAGCGGGGGTTTTGAGGGGACCCAGTACTTC
TRBJ2-2,TRBV5-6,.,.,CASSPRAKNTGELFF,TGTGCCAGCAGCCCTCGAGCCAAGAACACCGGGGAGCTGTTTTTT